This T cell receptor beta chain was found in a study of breast tumors, draining lymph nodes, adjacent tissues. Study findings and constraints: Most tumor T cells seemingly derive from lymph node, then expand in tumor. Tumor and nontumor repertoires were significantly more similar in luminal-like than in basal-like breast cancer. The lymph node origin of tumor T cells was framed as consistent with a hypothesis, not demonstrated.

Trimming shortened V by 0 bases and J by 1 base, and 12 bases separated the two germline ends. The germline V gene encodes CDR1 SGDLS and CDR2 YYNGEE. CDR3 length: 16 amino acids. The lymph nodes were axillary draining lymph nodes from breast cancer patients. One entry per CDR3 protein, called by TCRdb with MiXCR from the multiplex PCR reads. The sample lists approximately 230,000 distinct CDR3 sequences, less than 40% occurring once. This clonotype has ten or more counts. Its target is not known. The gene calls are TRBV9 and TRBJ2-3, with D possibly TRBD1 on 6 matching bases. The specimen sequenced was axillary lymph node tissue. The clonotype was recovered from a female donor with breast cancer. Some clones in this sample may be carry-over from other donors' samples. The CDR3, as DNA: TGTGCCAGCAGCGTAGCCTTGGGGGCGGGCACAGATACGCAGTATTTT. It specifies CASSVALGAGTDTQYF.